A single sample is the source of the 30 T cell receptor beta chains below, sequenced in a study of blood T cell repertoires in COVID-19. TCRdb's copy holds only in-frame clones and misses some; the assay was immunoSEQ multiplex PCR. This sample has roughly 300,000 clones; under 90% occur once, and the top ten carry around a tenth. The sequenced material came from peripheral blood. The source of these receptors is a woman aged 45-65 years who had recovered from COVID-19.

This clone was found once. The gene calls are TRBV6-5 and TRBJ1-5; D gene ambiguous. The CDR3 runs 13 residues. CDR1 is MNHEY, CDR2 SVGAGI, per germline. V was pared by 0 bases and J by 5 bases, with 5 bases between. CDR3 amino acids: CASSYSTDQPQHF. The CDR3 nucleotides read TGTGCCAGCAGTTACTCGACTGATCAGCCCCAGCATTTT.

The V call is TRBV7-2, the J call TRBJ2-2; 10 nucleotides match TRBD2. V dropped 4 bases and J dropped 6; count of bases not matched to a gene: 11. Germline-derived CDR1 and CDR2 are SGHTA and FQGNSA. The CDR3 has 17 residues. The CDR3 coding sequence is TGTGCCAGCAGCTCTTCCACGGGACTAGCGAGGGCCGGGGAGCTGTTTTTT. Its protein product is CASSSSTGLARAGELFF.

This sequence joins TRBV28 and TRBJ2-5; TRBD1 matches at 7 bases. Per germline, CDR1 MDHEN and CDR2 SYDVKM. The J segment lost 3 bases and the V segment lost 3 bases, leaving 7 bases of the junction unmatched. The length of the CDR3 is 15 residues. This CDR3 is CASSLPPGTEETQYF. The CDR3 nucleotides read TGTGCCAGCAGTTTGCCCCCCGGGACAGAAGAGACCCAGTACTTC.

The chain joins TRBV9 to TRBJ2-2; weak D call: TRBD2 (5 bases). Germline V lookup: CDR1 SGDLS, CDR2 YYNGEE. V dropped 0 bases and J dropped 6 bases, with 12 bases sitting between them. The CDR3 contains 15 residues. This chain's CDR3 is CASSVASRDPGELFF. DNA for the CDR3: TGTGCCAGCAGCGTAGCTTCGAGGGATCCCGGGGAGCTGTTTTTT. The whole variable domain, filled in from reference TRBV9 and TRBJ2-2, reads DSGVTQTPKHLITATGQRVTLRCSPRSGDLSVYWYQQSLDQGLQFLIQYYNGEERAKGNILERFSAQQFPDLHSELNLSSLELGDSALYFCASSVASRDPGELFFGEGSRLTVL.

This chain uses TRBV6-6 with TRBJ2-2, with D perhaps TRBD2 (5 bases). Germline V gene sequence: CDR1 MNHNY, CDR2 SVGAGI (reference sequence). V was cut by 2 bases and J by 5 bases, with 9 bases left in between. The CDR3 runs 14 residues. The CDR3 protein is CASSYGTGTGELFF. DNA of the CDR3: TGTGCCAGCAGTTACGGCACGGGGACCGGGGAGCTGTTTTTT.

The genes are TRBV6-1 and TRBJ2-5, with D perhaps TRBD2 (5 bases). This CDR3 comprises 15 residues. Germline V gene sequence: CDR1 MNHNS, CDR2 SASEGT. Deletions cut 1 base from V and 8 bases from J, with 17 bases between. In DNA, the CDR3 is TGTGCCAGCAGTGAAGGGGAGTACCGTAGGAGTACCCAGTACTTC. Translation gives CASSEGEYRRSTQYF.

This clone was recorded only once. The genes are TRBV18 and TRBJ1-5, with a possible D match to TRBD1 (6 bases). The ends were cut back, 3 bases at V and 3 bases at J, with 9 bases in the middle. CDR1 KGHSH and CDR2 LQKENI come from the germline V gene. This CDR3 spans 14 amino acids. This chain's CDR3 is CASSPYRDNQPQHF. The DNA of the CDR3 is TGTGCCAGCTCACCTTACAGGGACAATCAGCCCCAGCATTTT.

As DNA, the CDR3 is TGTGCCAGCAGCCCCAGCGGGGGTTTTGGAAACACCATATATTTT. This encodes CASSPSGGFGNTIYF. The rearrangement links TRBV7-3 to TRBJ1-3; TRBD1 might be the D (5 bases). Germline CDR1 SGHTA, CDR2 FQGTGA. The ends were cut back, 5 bases at V and 3 bases at J, with 14 bases in the middle. The CDR3 runs 15 residues.

The V and J genes are TRBV28 and TRBJ2-6; TRBD1 agrees at 8 bases. Germline CDR1 MDHEN, CDR2 SYDVKM. The CDR3 runs to 15 residues. V shed 6 bases and J 4 bases; nucleotides not matched to a gene: 5. CDR3 DNA sequence: TGTGCCAGCAGCCCGACAGGGGCAGGGGCCAACGTCCTGACTTTC. Its protein product is CASSPTGAGANVLTF.

The genes are TRBV11-2 and TRBJ2-5; a possible D gene is TRBD1 (6 bases). Germline V gives CDR1 SGHAT, CDR2 FQNNGV. V was clipped by 3 bases and J by 1 base, with 12 bases between them. The length of the CDR3 is 15 residues. CDR3 in DNA: TGTGCCAGCAGCTTGGGGGCTCGAAGCCAAGAGACCCAGTACTTC. Protein product: CASSLGARSQETQYF.

Remarks on this clone: This sample also contains other DNA sequences that code for the same CDR3. This CDR3 is CASSYAEMNTEAFF. The CDR3 nucleotides read TGTGCCAGCAGTTACGCGGAGATGAACACTGAAGCTTTCTTT. V gene TRBV6-6 combines with J gene TRBJ1-1; D not certain. V was trimmed by 2 bases and J by 0 bases, leaving 7 bases between them. In germline, CDR1 is MNHNY, CDR2 SVGAGI (reference sequence). This CDR3 is 14 amino acids long.

The CDR3 sequence: CASSPLAGEQETQYF. The CDR3 DNA follows: TGTGCCAGCAGCCCACTAGCGGGGGAGCAAGAGACCCAGTACTTC. The gene calls are TRBV9 and TRBJ2-5, with 11 nucleotides matching TRBD2. With 4 bases clipped from V and 2 bases from J, the junction kept 4 bases outside the gene matches. The CDR3 runs 15 residues. Germline CDR1 and CDR2: SGDLS and YYNGEE.

The genes are TRBV10-3 and TRBJ2-2; TRBD2 aligns across 13 bases. Trimming at V came to 0 bases and at J to 1 base, leaving 5 bases not matched to a gene. This CDR3 is 19 amino acids long. Germline CDR1 reads ENHRY; CDR2 reads SYGVKD. The CDR3 nucleotides are TGTGCCATCAGTGAGTCACGGGGACTAGCGGGGCTGAACACCGGGGAGCTGTTTTTT. Its translation is CAISESRGLAGLNTGELFF.

The CDR3 loop is CASTPGQGNSPLHF. DNA of the CDR3: TGTGCCAGCACCCCGGGACAGGGCAATTCACCCCTCCACTTT. The chain employs TRBV28 and TRBJ1-6; TRBD1 matches at 9 bases. V dropped 7 bases and J dropped 7; count of bases not matched to a gene: 5. Germline V gene data show CDR1 as MDHEN and CDR2 as SYDVKM. CDR3 length equals 14 residues.

V usage is TRBV7-3 and J usage is TRBJ2-7, with D tentatively TRBD1 (7 bases). Between the trimmed V and J ends, which lost 2 bases and 1 base, there was a span of 9 bases. The length of the CDR3 is 14 residues. Germline-derived CDR1 and CDR2 are SGHTA and FQGTGA. CDR3 coding DNA: TGTGCCAGCAGCTTAGCAGGGGGGTCCTACGAGCAGTACTTC. This sequence encodes CASSLAGGSYEQYF.

The gene calls are TRBV5-8 and TRBJ1-1; 7 positions agree with TRBD1. The CDR3 consists of 17 residues. The junction had 15 bases not matched to a gene; V was cut back by 6 bases and J by 1 base. The V gene's germline CDR1 is SGHTS and CDR2 YDEGEE. CDR3 loop: CASILDQGGLENTEAFF. The CDR3 bases are TGTGCCAGCATCCTAGATCAGGGGGGTCTTGAGAACACTGAAGCTTTCTTT.

The V and J genes are TRBV4-1 and TRBJ2-3; 13 bases fit TRBD2. The germline gives CDR1 MGHRA, CDR2 YSYEKL. There are 19 residues in the CDR3. V lost 0 bases to trimming and J lost 4 bases; unmatched junction nucleotides: 10. CDR3 DNA: TGCGCCAGCAGCCAAGAGCGGACTAGCGGGAGCGACTTCCCAGATACGCAGTATTTT. Encoded protein: CASSQERTSGSDFPDTQYF.

The rearrangement joins TRBV18 to TRBJ1-6, with D hard to call. Trimming pared 2 bases from V and 7 bases from J, leaving 12 bases between. The V gene's germline CDR1 is KGHSH and CDR2 LQKENI. The CDR3 totals 15 residues. The CDR3 nucleotides are TGTGCCAGCTCACCAGCTAGTCAGTTGAATTCACCCCTCCACTTT. It encodes CASSPASQLNSPLHF. The complete variable domain, with remaining parts taken from reference TRBV18 and TRBJ1-6, reads NAGVMQNPRHLVRRRGQEARLRCSPMKGHSHVYWYRQLPEEGLKFMVYLQKENIIDESGMPKERFSAEFPKEGPSILRIQQVVRGDSAAYFCASSPASQLNSPLHFGNGTRLTVT.

The chain links TRBV29-1 to TRBJ2-7, with D possibly TRBD1 on 5 matching bases. Trimming left V 6 bases short and J 1 base short, with 10 bases between. Germline V gives CDR1 SQVTM, CDR2 ANQGSEA. The CDR3 length is 12 residues. The CDR3 DNA sequence: TGCAGCGTCGTAACAGGTTCCTACGAGCAGTACTTC. Its translation is CSVVTGSYEQYF.

The rearrangement uses TRBV28 and TRBJ1-2; 8 bases are a match to TRBD1. Germline CDR1 MDHEN, CDR2 SYDVKM. CDR3 length equals 13 residues. Germline trimming cut 2 bases from V and 8 bases from J; bases unmatched to any gene: 4. CDR3 loop: CASSLQGAGGYTF. The CDR3 DNA is TGTGCCAGCAGTTTACAGGGGGCGGGAGGCTACACCTTC.

The V gene is TRBV7-9, the J gene TRBJ2-2, with 7 bases identical to TRBD2. The J segment lost 3 bases and the V segment lost 3 bases, leaving 4 bases of the junction unmatched. The germline V gene encodes CDR1 SEHNR and CDR2 FQNEAQ (reference sequence). The CDR3 is 15 residues long. Here the CDR3 reads CASSFGREHTGELFF. DNA for the CDR3: TGTGCCAGCAGCTTTGGGCGGGAGCACACCGGGGAGCTGTTTTTT.

V gene TRBV29-1 combines with J gene TRBJ1-1, with D possibly being TRBD1 (5 bases). This CDR3 has 14 residues. Germline values: CDR1 SQVTM, CDR2 ANQGSEA. V lost 2 bases to trimming and J lost 4 bases, with 14 bases between them. CDR3 residues: CSVEPPTGGTEAFF. CDR3 sequence (DNA): TGCAGCGTTGAACCTCCCACCGGGGGCACTGAAGCTTTCTTT.

The J gene is TRBJ1-4, the V gene TRBV25-1; TRBD1 aligns across 9 bases. Trimming at V came to 3 bases and at J to 12 bases, leaving 14 bases not matched to a gene. This CDR3 region has 16 residues. Germline V CDR1 and CDR2: MGHDK, SYGVNS. The CDR3 DNA sequence: TGTGCCAGCAGTGATCCCCGACAGGGGGGTACTTTGGAACTGTTTTTT. Protein sequence: CASSDPRQGGTLELFF.

The J gene is TRBJ1-1, the V gene TRBV12-3 or TRBV12-4; D is uncertain. V was trimmed by 6 bases and J by 6 bases, leaving 8 bases between them. This CDR3 spans 11 amino acids. The CDR3, as DNA: TGTGCCAGCAGCCGCTACCCTGAAGCTTTCTTT. It specifies CASSRYPEAFF.

The chain carries TRBV5-5 and TRBJ1-2; 7 bases are a match to TRBD1. The CDR3 contains 14 residues. V shed 1 base and J 8 bases; nucleotides not matched to a gene: 8. The germline gives CDR1 SGHKS, CDR2 YYEKEE (reference sequence). The CDR3 loop reads CASSLLQGTGGYTF. For the CDR3, the DNA is TGTGCCAGCAGCTTGCTACAGGGGACGGGGGGCTACACCTTC.

This clone appeared a single time. The chain is built from TRBV5-1 and TRBJ2-7; 8 nucleotides align to TRBD2. CDR3 length equals 17 residues. V was clipped by 1 base and J by 0 bases; unmatched bases: 9. Germline V gene sequence: CDR1 SGHRS, CDR2 YFSETQ. CDR3 nucleotides: TGCGCCAGCAGCTTGAGTGCTGGCGGGGGGTTCTCCTACGAGCAGTACTTC. Its protein product is CASSLSAGGGFSYEQYF.

This clone was observed a handful of times. This rearrangement joins TRBV5-4 to TRBJ2-2, with no clear D. V lost 3 bases and J lost 6, with 6 bases in between. CDR1 and CDR2 from the germline V gene are SGHNT and YYREEE (reference sequence). CDR3 length: 12 residues. CDR3 loop: CASSSVAGELFF. The CDR3 nucleotides are TGTGCCAGCAGCTCGGTGGCCGGGGAGCTGTTTTTT. Full variable domain (remainder filled in from reference TRBV5-4 and TRBJ2-2): ETGVTQSPTHLIKTRGQQVTLRCSSQSGHNTVSWYQQALGQGPQFIFQYYREEENGRGNFPPRFSGLQFPNYSSELNVNALELDDSALYLCASSSVAGELFFGEGSRLTVL.

This clone was counted a few times. The chain is built from TRBV2 and TRBJ1-1; TRBD1 agrees at 8 bases. Germline CDR1 reads SNHLY; CDR2 reads FYNNEI. Trimming cost V 8 bases and J 0 bases; bases outside gene matches: 5. CDR3 size: 14 residues. The CDR3 DNA reads TGTGCCAGCGGGGGACAGGACATGAACACTGAAGCTTTCTTT. It translates to CASGGQDMNTEAFF.

This rearrangement joins TRBV5-6 to TRBJ1-6, with 8 nucleotides matching TRBD1. The length of the CDR3 is 13 residues. The junction had 2 bases not matched to a gene; V was cut back by 6 bases and J by 6 bases. In germline, CDR1 is SGHDT, CDR2 YYEEEE. The CDR3 region is CASTGQGNSPLHF. The CDR3 coding sequence is TGTGCCAGCACCGGACAGGGTAATTCACCCCTCCACTTT. Combining the CDR3 with reference TRBV5-6 and TRBJ1-6 gives the whole variable domain DAGVTQSPTHLIKTRGQQVTLRCSPKSGHDTVSWYQQALGQGPQFIFQYYEEEERQRGNFPDRFSGHQFPNYSSELNVNALLLGDSALYLCASTGQGNSPLHFGNGTRLTVT.

The J gene is TRBJ1-1, the V gene TRBV11-2; 10 bases match TRBD1. Trimming at V came to 6 bases and at J to 6 bases, leaving 7 bases not matched to a gene. The CDR3 runs to 14 residues. Germline V gene sequence: CDR1 SGHAT, CDR2 FQNNGV. The CDR3 loop is CASRPGQGSPEAFF. CDR3 nucleotide sequence: TGTGCCAGCAGGCCGGGACAGGGGTCCCCTGAAGCTTTCTTT.